This T cell receptor beta chain is from a study of T cell responses to AZD1222 COVID-19 vaccine. Repertoires were generated with immunoSEQ multiplex PCR, while TCRdb's copy carries only in-frame clones and drops some. The sample records over 100,000 clones, roughly 87% being singletons. CDR3 length: 17 amino acids. Trimming at V came to 3 bases and at J to 0 bases, leaving 9 bases not matched to a gene. CDR1 and CDR2 (germline): LGHNA, YNFKEQ. The rearrangement uses TRBV4-2 and TRBJ2-7, with TRBD1 matching 9 bases. The specimen comprised peripheral blood, sampled on day 0 of AZD1222 vaccination. This TCR was sampled from an adult in good health. The CDR3 loop reads CASSHPRGTGTSYEQYF. CDR3 bases: TGTGCCAGCAGCCACCCCAGGGGGACAGGGACCTCCTACGAGCAGTACTTC.